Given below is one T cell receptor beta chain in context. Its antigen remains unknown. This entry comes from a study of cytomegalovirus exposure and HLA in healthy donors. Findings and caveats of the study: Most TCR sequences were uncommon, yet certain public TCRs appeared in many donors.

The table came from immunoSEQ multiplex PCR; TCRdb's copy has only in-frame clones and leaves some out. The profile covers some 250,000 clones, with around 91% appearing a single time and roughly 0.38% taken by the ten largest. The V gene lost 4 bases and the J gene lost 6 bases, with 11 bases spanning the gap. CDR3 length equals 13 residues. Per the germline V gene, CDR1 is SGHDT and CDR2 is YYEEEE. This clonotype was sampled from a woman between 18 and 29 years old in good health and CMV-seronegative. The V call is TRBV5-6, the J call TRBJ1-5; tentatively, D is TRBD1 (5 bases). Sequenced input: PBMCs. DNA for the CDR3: TGTGCCAGCAGCATGGGGCGAGGTCAGCCCCAGCATTTT. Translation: CASSMGRGQPQHF.